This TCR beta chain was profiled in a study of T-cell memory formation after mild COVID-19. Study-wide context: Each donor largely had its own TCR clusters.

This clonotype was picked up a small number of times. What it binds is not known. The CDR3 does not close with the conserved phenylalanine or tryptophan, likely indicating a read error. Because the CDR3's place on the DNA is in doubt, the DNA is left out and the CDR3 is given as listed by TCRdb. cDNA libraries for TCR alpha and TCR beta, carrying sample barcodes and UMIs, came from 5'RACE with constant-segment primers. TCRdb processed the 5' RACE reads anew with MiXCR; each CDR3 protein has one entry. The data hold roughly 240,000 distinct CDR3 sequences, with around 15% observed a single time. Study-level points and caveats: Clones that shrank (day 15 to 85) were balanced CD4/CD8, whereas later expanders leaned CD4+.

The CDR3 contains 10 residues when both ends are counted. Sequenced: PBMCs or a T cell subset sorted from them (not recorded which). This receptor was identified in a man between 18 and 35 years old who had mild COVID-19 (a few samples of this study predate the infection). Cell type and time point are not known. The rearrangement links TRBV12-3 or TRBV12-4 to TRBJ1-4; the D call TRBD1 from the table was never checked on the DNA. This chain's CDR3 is CASNPDREGV.